The 14 T cell receptor beta chains below all came from one sample that was sequenced in a study of blood T cell repertoires in COVID-19. Libraries were prepared by immunoSEQ multiplex PCR; TCRdb keeps only in-frame clonotypes and omits some of them. The table records roughly 160,000 clones, just under 85% of them present only once. The material sequenced was peripheral blood. The receptors come from a woman aged 80 or older with COVID-19, enrolled during active disease.

Worth noting for this clone: In the same sample, other DNA sequences code for this CDR3. CDR3 bases: TGTGCCAGCAGCCAAGTCAGTACCGGGGAGCTGTTTTTT. The encoded protein is CASSQVSTGELFF. This chain joins TRBV3-1 (or the pseudogene TRBV3-2) and TRBJ2-2; D unresolved. This CDR3 comprises 13 residues. Trimming took off 1 base at V and 5 bases at J, with 5 bases between the two ends. Germline CDR1 is LGHDT and CDR2 is YNNKEL (reference sequence).

This chain joins TRBV12-3 or TRBV12-4 and TRBJ2-7, with D possibly being TRBD1 (6 bases). Trimming removed 5 bases at V and 4 bases at J, with 12 bases between. The CDR3 extends over 13 amino acids. The CDR3 DNA follows: TGTGCCAGCAGTAAGGGACAACTGTACGAGCAGTACTTC. Its protein product is CASSKGQLYEQYF.

This chain uses TRBV7-3 with TRBJ1-2; no definite D call. Germline lookup yields CDR1 SGHTA and CDR2 FQGTGA. Trimming removed 5 bases from V and 6 bases from J, with 19 bases in between. The CDR3 has 15 residues. The CDR3 loop is CASSPSSSGYDGYTF. DNA of the CDR3: TGTGCCAGCAGCCCCAGCTCTAGCGGGTACGATGGCTACACCTTC. Supplemented by reference TRBV7-3 and TRBJ1-2, the full variable domain reads GAGVSQTPSNKVTEKGKYVELRCDPISGHTALYWYRQSLGQGPEFLIYFQGTGAADDSGLPNDRFFAVRPEGSVSTLKIQRTERGDSAVYLCASSPSSSGYDGYTFGSGTRLTVV.

The chain has TRBV5-1 and TRBJ1-5; weak D call: TRBD1 (5 bases). V dropped 5 bases and J dropped 5 bases, with 14 bases sitting between them. Per germline, CDR1 SGHRS and CDR2 YFSETQ. The CDR3 length is 14 residues. DNA of the CDR3: TGCGCCAGCAGGCGGGACTTGCTGGATCAGCCCCAGCATTTT. The encoded protein is CASRRDLLDQPQHF.

The DNA for the CDR3 is TGTGCCAGCGTAAGATCAGACACTGAAGCTTTCTTT. Its protein product is CASVRSDTEAFF. This chain joins TRBV6-5 and TRBJ1-1; no definite D call. V lost 8 bases and J lost 3, with 10 bases in between. This CDR3 spans 12 amino acids. Germline loops: CDR1 MNHEY, CDR2 SVGAGI.

The chain joins TRBV9 to TRBJ1-1; 9 nucleotides match TRBD1. CDR1 and CDR2 (germline): SGDLS, YYNGEE. V gave up 3 bases and J gave up 4 bases; unmatched junction bases: 10. This CDR3 has 16 residues. CDR3 DNA: TGTGCCAGCAGCGCCCGGACAGGGGCCGGGGGCACTGAAGCTTTCTTT. Its translation: CASSARTGAGGTEAFF. Filled out from reference TRBV9 and TRBJ1-1, the complete variable domain reads DSGVTQTPKHLITATGQRVTLRCSPRSGDLSVYWYQQSLDQGLQFLIQYYNGEERAKGNILERFSAQQFPDLHSELNLSSLELGDSALYFCASSARTGAGGTEAFFGQGTRLTVV.

This chain uses TRBV29-1 with TRBJ2-5; D may be TRBD1 (5 bases). The germline V and J ends were trimmed by 3 bases and 2 bases, with 10 bases remaining between them. Germline V gene lookup returns CDR1 SQVTM and CDR2 ANQGSEA. CDR3 length: 13 amino acids. Here the CDR3 DNA reads TGCAGCGTTGAGGCCAGGGCTCAAGAGACCCAGTACTTC. This gives the protein CSVEARAQETQYF.

This clone was detected only a few times. The chain links TRBV5-6 to TRBJ2-5; D is perhaps TRBD2 (5 bases). The CDR3 sequence is 13 residues long. Trimming removed 5 bases at V and 5 bases at J, with 13 bases between. In germline, CDR1 is SGHDT, CDR2 YYEEEE. The CDR3 sequence: CASSIFTGETQYF. The CDR3 bases are TGTGCCAGCAGTATCTTTACGGGGGAGACCCAGTACTTC.

This rearrangement joins TRBV9 to TRBJ2-1; 16 bases fit TRBD2. The CDR3 has 17 amino acids. Germline-derived CDR1 and CDR2 are SGDLS and YYNGEE. V dropped 3 bases and J dropped 6; count of bases not matched to a gene: 6. The CDR3 nucleotides are TGTGCCAGCAGCGCCCCGGGACTAGCGGGAGGGCGCAATGAGCAGTTCTTC. Its translation: CASSAPGLAGGRNEQFF. Full variable domain (outside the CDR3, taken from reference TRBV9 and TRBJ2-1): DSGVTQTPKHLITATGQRVTLRCSPRSGDLSVYWYQQSLDQGLQFLIQYYNGEERAKGNILERFSAQQFPDLHSELNLSSLELGDSALYFCASSAPGLAGGRNEQFFGPGTRLTVL.

This clone was recorded a few times. The chain recombines TRBV15 with TRBJ2-7; TRBD2 matches at 12 bases. The CDR3 sequence is 15 residues long. The V gene end was trimmed by 1 base and the J gene end by 9 bases; junction bases not matched to a gene: 7. Germline V gene lookup returns CDR1 LNHNV and CDR2 YYDKDF (reference sequence). The CDR3 coding sequence is TGTGCCACCAGCAGAGTGACTAGCGGGGGAGTTGGGCAGTACTTC. Amino acids: CATSRVTSGGVGQYF.

This clone was counted between two and nine times. The DNA of the CDR3 is TGCGCCAGCAGCTTGGGGAGCGGGGGCGTTAATAATTCACCCCTCCACTTT. Protein product: CASSLGSGGVNNSPLHF. The chain joins TRBV5-1 to TRBJ1-6; a possible D gene is TRBD1 (6 bases). With 0 bases removed from V and 5 bases from J, the gap between germline ends came to 15 bases. The CDR3 sequence is 17 residues long. CDR1 and CDR2 (germline): SGHRS, YFSETQ.

Only one count was recorded for this clone. CDR3 in amino acids: CASSHGPGGGVTGELFF. Written as DNA, the CDR3 is TGCGCCAGCAGCCACGGGCCGGGGGGCGGGGTTACCGGGGAGCTGTTTTTT. This chain connects TRBV4-1 to TRBJ2-2, with a tentative D call TRBD2 (7 bases). The CDR3 length is 17 residues. Germline assignment: CDR1 MGHRA and CDR2 YSYEKL. Trimming left V 3 bases short and J 5 bases short, with 19 bases between.

This sequence joins TRBV7-9 and TRBJ2-3; D might be TRBD2 (5 bases). The CDR3 is 16 amino acids. V was clipped by 2 bases and J by 3 bases, with 15 bases between them. Germline CDR1 is SEHNR and CDR2 is FQNEAQ (reference sequence). CDR3 DNA sequence: TGTGCCAGCAGCTTAAGTTTAGGCGGCGGGACAGATACGCAGTATTTT. Translating gives CASSLSLGGGTDTQYF.

V and J are TRBV14 and TRBJ2-3; 10 bases are shared with TRBD2. J gave up 6 bases and V 5 bases, and 8 bases lay outside the gene matches. This CDR3 has 15 residues. CDR1 SGHDN and CDR2 FVKESK come from the germline V gene. Here the CDR3 reads CASSTQREGLDTQYF. As DNA, the CDR3 is TGTGCCAGCAGCACCCAGCGGGAGGGCCTGGATACGCAGTATTTT.